Listed here is a single T cell receptor (beta chain). No antigen is known for it. The entry originates in a study of T cell repertoires in cytomegalovirus infection. The CDR3 sequence is 17 residues long. Germline CDR1 is DFQATT and CDR2 is SNEGSKA (reference sequence). The ends lost 2 bases at V and 5 bases at J; junction bases unmatched: 11. Using its own MiXCR run on the reads, TCRdb lists one record per CDR3 protein. This table has about 450,000 distinct CDR3 sequences, roughly 30% appearing once. General study results and limits: CMV carriers with the relevant HLA were identified by cumulative public TCR beta family frequency.

The TCR comes from a human donor in good health (CMV status not recorded). Some clones in this sample may be carry-over from other donors' samples. V is TRBV20-1 and J is TRBJ2-2, with 10 bases lining up with TRBD2. Sequenced: PBMCs. The CDR3, as DNA: TGCAGTGCTAGACTCGTTGGACTAGCGGCAAGGACCGGGGAGCTGTTTTTT. Residues: CSARLVGLAARTGELFF.